One T cell receptor beta chain is described in this entry. Data came from immunoSEQ multiplex PCR; TCRdb stores just in-frame clones and leaves some out. Of approximately 1,500,000 clones listed, roughly 97% were seen once; the top ten hold approximately 1.1%. This entry is derived from a study of shared clonotypes between healthy human individuals. For the study at large: Three CD4 naive, three CD4 memory, two CD8 naive and one CD8 memory plate were used per donor.

CDR3 length: 14 residues. CDR1 and CDR2 from the germline V gene are ENHRY and SYGVKD. The ends lost 11 bases at V and 5 bases at J; junction bases unmatched: 11. The TCR sequence derives from a man aged 25 to 40 in good health. Sequencing was performed on naive CD4+ T cells sorted from blood. Subset: CD45RA+ positively selected. The V gene is TRBV10-3, the J gene TRBJ1-4; 7 bases are shared with TRBD1. CDR3 amino acids: CAAATGVQNEKLFF. In nucleotides, the CDR3 is TGTGCCGCCGCAACAGGGGTACAGAATGAAAAACTGTTTTTT.